The 9 T cell receptor beta chains presented below share a single source sample, sequenced in a study of long-term antiretroviral therapy in people with HIV. Researchers ran immunoSEQ v3.0 at survey level. The assay was immunoSEQ multiplex PCR, and TCRdb's table has in-frame clones only and misses some. The sample has 20,000 to 25,000 clones; 82% are singletons. This specimen consisted of unsorted PBMCs, obtained 0.2 years after starting antiretroviral therapy. Receptors were obtained from a woman between 25 and 40 years old with HIV.

J is TRBJ1-1 and V is TRBV7-9; no definite D call. The CDR3 covers 13 residues. V lost 1 base and J lost 4, with 7 bases in between. Germline-derived CDR1 and CDR2 are SEHNR and FQNEAQ (reference sequence). CDR3 nucleotides: TGTGCCAGCAGCTTAGAACGGAGCACTGAAGCTTTCTTT. It translates to CASSLERSTEAFF.

V usage is TRBV19 and J usage is TRBJ2-7; D is undetermined. The CDR3 runs 14 residues. V was trimmed by 4 bases and J by 3 bases, leaving 13 bases between them. Germline CDR1 and CDR2: LNHDA and SQIVND (reference sequence). The CDR3: CASSKSDNYYEQYF. CDR3 nucleotides: TGTGCCAGTAGTAAAAGTGACAACTACTACGAGCAGTACTTC. Supplemented by reference TRBV19 and TRBJ2-7, the full variable domain reads DGGITQSPKYLFRKEGQNVTLSCEQNLNHDAMYWYRQDPGQGLRLIYYSQIVNDFQKGDIAEGYSVSREKKESFPLTVTSAQKNPTAFYLCASSKSDNYYEQYFGPGTRLTVT.

CDR3 nucleotide sequence: TGTGCCAGTAGTTCCACCGGGACAGTAAATGAAAAACTGTTTTTT. It encodes CASSSTGTVNEKLFF. The chain links TRBV19 to TRBJ1-4, with 7 bases lining up with TRBD1. The length of the CDR3 is 15 residues. J lost 5 bases, V lost 5 bases, and 8 bases had no gene match. In germline, CDR1 is LNHDA, CDR2 SQIVND (reference sequence).

The V and J genes are TRBV9 and TRBJ2-7, with 9 bases fitting TRBD1. Germline values: CDR1 SGDLS, CDR2 YYNGEE. V was clipped by 5 bases and J by 7 bases; unmatched bases: 7. The CDR3 is 13 residues long. The CDR3 reads CASSRDRVGEQYV. The CDR3 DNA reads TGTGCCAGCAGTCGGGACAGGGTCGGAGAGCAGTACGTC.

The V gene is TRBV6-1, the J gene TRBJ2-5, with 13 bases lining up with TRBD2. The length of the CDR3 is 14 residues. Germline loops: CDR1 MNHNS, CDR2 SASEGT. V shed 8 bases, J shed 4 bases, and the junction held 4 bases outside the gene matches. The CDR3 DNA sequence: TGTGCCAGCCGGGGACTAGCGGGATTAGAGACCCAGTACTTC. It is translated as CASRGLAGLETQYF.

The J gene is TRBJ2-5, the V gene TRBV4-2; 12 bases map to TRBD2. The CDR3 is 18 residues long. The germline V gene has CDR1 LGHNA and CDR2 YNFKEQ. The trim removed 0 bases at V and 4 bases at J, leaving 9 bases unmatched. CDR3 loop: CASSQELAGGQSAETQYF. The CDR3, as DNA: TGTGCCAGCAGCCAAGAACTAGCGGGGGGCCAAAGCGCAGAGACCCAGTACTTC.

The rearrangement joins TRBV18 to TRBJ2-1; TRBD1 matches 9 bases. This CDR3 has 18 amino acids. Germline V gene data show CDR1 as KGHSH and CDR2 as LQKENI. Losses at the gene ends were 4 bases for V and 10 bases for J; bases not matched to a gene: 20. CDR3 sequence (DNA): TGTGCCAGCTCACTGACTCCATACCGGGACAGGGAGTCTTGGGAGCAGTTCTTC. Translating it yields CASSLTPYRDRESWEQFF.

This clone came up a few times. The rearrangement links TRBV14 to TRBJ2-3, with D uncertain. This CDR3 spans 15 amino acids. The V gene lost 2 bases and the J gene lost 0 bases, with 9 bases spanning the gap. Germline CDR1 is SGHDN and CDR2 is FVKESK. This CDR3 reads CASSQLRSSTDTQYF. CDR3 in DNA: TGTGCCAGCAGCCAACTTCGTTCAAGCACAGATACGCAGTATTTT.

This clone appeared a single time. V usage is TRBV6-4 and J usage is TRBJ1-2, with D maybe TRBD1 (5 bases). Trimming pared 0 bases from V and 6 bases from J, leaving 17 bases between. Germline CDR1 is MRHNA and CDR2 is SNTAGT. CDR3 length equals 16 residues. CDR3 nucleotides: TGTGCCAGCAGTGACTCATTTGACCCTTCCAGGGATGGCTACACCTTC. This sequence encodes CASSDSFDPSRDGYTF.